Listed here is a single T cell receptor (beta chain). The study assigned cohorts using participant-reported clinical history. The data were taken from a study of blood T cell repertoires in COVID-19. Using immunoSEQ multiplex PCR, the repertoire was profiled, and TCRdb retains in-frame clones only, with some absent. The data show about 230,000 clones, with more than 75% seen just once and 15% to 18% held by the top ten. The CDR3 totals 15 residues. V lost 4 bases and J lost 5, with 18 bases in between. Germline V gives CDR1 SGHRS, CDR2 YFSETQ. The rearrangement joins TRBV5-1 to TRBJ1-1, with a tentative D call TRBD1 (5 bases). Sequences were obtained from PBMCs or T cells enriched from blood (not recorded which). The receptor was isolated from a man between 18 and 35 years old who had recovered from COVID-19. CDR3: CASSPTRIGGTEAFF. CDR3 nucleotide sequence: TGCGCCAGCAGCCCTACTCGGATCGGGGGGACTGAAGCTTTCTTT.